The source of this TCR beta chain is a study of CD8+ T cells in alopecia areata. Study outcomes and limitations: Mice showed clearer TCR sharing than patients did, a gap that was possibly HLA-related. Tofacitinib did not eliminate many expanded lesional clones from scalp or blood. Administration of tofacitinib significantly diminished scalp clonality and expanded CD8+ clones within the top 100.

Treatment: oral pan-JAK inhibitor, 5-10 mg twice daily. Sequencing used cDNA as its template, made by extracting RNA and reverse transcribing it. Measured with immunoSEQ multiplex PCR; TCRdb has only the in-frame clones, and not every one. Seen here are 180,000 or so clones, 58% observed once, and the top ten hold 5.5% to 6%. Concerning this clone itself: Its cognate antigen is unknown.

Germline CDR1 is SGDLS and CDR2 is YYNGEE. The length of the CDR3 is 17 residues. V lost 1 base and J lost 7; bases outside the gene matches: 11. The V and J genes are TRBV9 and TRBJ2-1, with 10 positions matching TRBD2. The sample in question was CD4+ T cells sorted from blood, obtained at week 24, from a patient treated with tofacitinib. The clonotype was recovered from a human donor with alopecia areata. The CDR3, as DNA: TGTGCCAGCAGCGTATCTCCTAGCGGGAGCGGGGTGAATGAGCAGTTCTTC. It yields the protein CASSVSPSGSGVNEQFF. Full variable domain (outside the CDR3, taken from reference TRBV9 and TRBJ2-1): DSGVTQTPKHLITATGQRVTLRCSPRSGDLSVYWYQQSLDQGLQFLIQYYNGEERAKGNILERFSAQQFPDLHSELNLSSLELGDSALYFCASSVSPSGSGVNEQFFGPGTRLTVL.